This T cell receptor (beta chain) was observed in a study of cytomegalovirus exposure and HLA in healthy donors. Study information: From HLA-typed donors, an early data release held roughly 89 million unique TCRs.

Trimming removed 0 bases at V and 4 bases at J, with 19 bases between. The CDR3 is made up of 17 amino acids. Germline V gives CDR1 SGHRS, CDR2 YFSETQ. PCR was performed using 60 Vbeta and 13 Jbeta primers. Using immunoSEQ multiplex PCR, the repertoire was profiled, and TCRdb retains in-frame clones only, with some absent. This table holds around 170,000 clones, more than 75% found once. The gene calls are TRBV5-1 and TRBJ2-5; weak D call: TRBD2 (6 bases). The origin of this receptor is a woman in her thirties in good health and CMV-seropositive. Specimen: PBMCs. The CDR3 region is CASSLVPGTDIGETQYF. Written as DNA, the CDR3 is TGCGCCAGCAGCTTGGTACCAGGGACTGACATAGGAGAGACCCAGTACTTC.